This TCR beta chain was retrieved from a study of CXCR3-negative and CXCR3-positive naive CD8 T cells. Per germline, CDR1 LGHNA and CDR2 YNFKEQ. The CDR3 runs 14 residues. Cells that were CD45RO-CCR7+CD27+CD95- constituted naive CD8+ T cells. The TRB cDNA libraries were prepared by 5' RACE with UMI labels. TCRdb re-called the 5' RACE reads and gives one entry per CDR3 protein, without DNA. The table lists 80,000 to 95,000 distinct CDR3 sequences, with 1.6% in the top ten. The sequenced material came from naive CXCR3- CD8+ T cells from blood. The sample's subset: CD45RO-CCR7+CD27+CD95- naive CD8+ T cells lacking CXCR3 (TNR3-). The receptor comes from a human donor in good health. Some clones in this sample may be carry-over from other donors' samples. J is TRBJ2-1 and V is TRBV4-2. CDR3 sequence: CASSQVLRSLEQFF.